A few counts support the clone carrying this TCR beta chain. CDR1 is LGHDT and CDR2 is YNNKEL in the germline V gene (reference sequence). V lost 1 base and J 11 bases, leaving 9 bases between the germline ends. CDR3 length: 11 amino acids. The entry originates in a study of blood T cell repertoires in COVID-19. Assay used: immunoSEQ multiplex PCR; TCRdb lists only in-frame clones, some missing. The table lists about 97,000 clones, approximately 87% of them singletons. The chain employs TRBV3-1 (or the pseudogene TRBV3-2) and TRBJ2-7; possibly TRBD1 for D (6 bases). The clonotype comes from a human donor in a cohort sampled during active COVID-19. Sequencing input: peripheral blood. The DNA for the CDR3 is TGTGCCAGCAGCCAAGGGGACACGGAGTACTTC. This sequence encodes CASSQGDTEYF.